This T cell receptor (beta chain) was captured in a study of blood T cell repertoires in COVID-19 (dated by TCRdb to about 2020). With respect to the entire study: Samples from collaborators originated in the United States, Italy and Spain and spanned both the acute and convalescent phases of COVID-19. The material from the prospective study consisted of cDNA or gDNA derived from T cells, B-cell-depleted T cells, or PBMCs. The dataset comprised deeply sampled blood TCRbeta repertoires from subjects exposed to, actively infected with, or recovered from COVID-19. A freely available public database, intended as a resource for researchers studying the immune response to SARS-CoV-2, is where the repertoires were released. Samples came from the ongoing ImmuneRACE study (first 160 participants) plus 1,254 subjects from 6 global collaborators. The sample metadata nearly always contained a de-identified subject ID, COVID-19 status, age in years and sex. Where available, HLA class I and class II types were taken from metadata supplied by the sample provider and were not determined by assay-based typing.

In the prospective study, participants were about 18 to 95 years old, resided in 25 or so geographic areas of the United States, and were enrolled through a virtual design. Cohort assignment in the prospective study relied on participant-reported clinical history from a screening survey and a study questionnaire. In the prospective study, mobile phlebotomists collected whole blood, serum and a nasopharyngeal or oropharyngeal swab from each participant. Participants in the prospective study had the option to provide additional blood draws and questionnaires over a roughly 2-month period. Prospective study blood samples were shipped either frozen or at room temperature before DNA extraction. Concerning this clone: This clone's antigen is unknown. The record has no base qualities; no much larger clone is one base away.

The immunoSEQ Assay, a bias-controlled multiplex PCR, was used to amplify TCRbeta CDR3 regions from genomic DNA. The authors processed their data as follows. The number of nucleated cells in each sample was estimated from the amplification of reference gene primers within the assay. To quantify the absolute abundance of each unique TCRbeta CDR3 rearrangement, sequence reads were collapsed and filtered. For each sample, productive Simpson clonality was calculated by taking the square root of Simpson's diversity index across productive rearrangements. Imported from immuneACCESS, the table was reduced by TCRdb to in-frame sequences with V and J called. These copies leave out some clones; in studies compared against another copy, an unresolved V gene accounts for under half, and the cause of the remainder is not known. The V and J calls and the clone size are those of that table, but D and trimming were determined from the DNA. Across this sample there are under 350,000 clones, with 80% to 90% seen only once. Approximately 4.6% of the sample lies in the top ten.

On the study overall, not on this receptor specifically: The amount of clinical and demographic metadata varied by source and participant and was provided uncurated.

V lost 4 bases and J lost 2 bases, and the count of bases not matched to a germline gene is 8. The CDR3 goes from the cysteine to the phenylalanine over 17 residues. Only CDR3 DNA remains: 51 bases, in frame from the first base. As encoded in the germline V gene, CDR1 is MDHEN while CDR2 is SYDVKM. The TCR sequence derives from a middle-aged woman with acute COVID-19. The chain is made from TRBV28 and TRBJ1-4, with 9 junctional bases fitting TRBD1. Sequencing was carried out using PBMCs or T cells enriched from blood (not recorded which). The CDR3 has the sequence CASSSGTGRPTNEKLFF. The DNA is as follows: TGTGCCAGCAGTTCCGGGACAGGGAGGCCCACTAATGAAAAACTGTTTTTT.